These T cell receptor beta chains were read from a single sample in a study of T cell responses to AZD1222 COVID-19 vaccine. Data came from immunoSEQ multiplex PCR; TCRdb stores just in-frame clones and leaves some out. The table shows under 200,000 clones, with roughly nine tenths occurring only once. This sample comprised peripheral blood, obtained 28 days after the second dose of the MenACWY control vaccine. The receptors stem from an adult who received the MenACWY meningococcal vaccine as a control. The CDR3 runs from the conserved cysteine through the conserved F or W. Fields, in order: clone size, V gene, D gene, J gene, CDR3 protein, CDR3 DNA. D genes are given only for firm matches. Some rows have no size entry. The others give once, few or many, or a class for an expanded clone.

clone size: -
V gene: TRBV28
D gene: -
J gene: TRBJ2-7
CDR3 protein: CASRAEPYEQYF
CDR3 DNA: TGTGCCAGCAGGGCCGAACCCTACGAGCAGTACTTC

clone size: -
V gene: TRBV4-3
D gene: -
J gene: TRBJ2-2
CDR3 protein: CASSQGQNPGELFF
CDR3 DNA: TGCGCCAGCAGCCAAGGGCAGAACCCCGGGGAGCTGTTTTTT

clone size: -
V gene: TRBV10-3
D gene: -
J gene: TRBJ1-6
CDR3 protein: CAISAGTENSPLHF
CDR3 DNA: TGTGCCATCAGTGCCGGGACGGAAAATTCACCCCTCCACTTT

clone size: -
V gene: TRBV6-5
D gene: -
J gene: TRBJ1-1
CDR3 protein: CASSLWQNTEAFF
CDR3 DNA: TGTGCCAGCAGCCTATGGCAGAACACTGAAGCTTTCTTT

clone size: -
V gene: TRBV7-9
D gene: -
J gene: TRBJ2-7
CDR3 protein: CASSPTSRGLEQYF
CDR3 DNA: TGTGCCAGCAGCCCCACTAGCCGGGGGCTCGAGCAGTACTTC

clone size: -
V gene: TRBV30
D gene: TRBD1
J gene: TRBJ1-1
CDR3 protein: CAWSSGQGVTEAFF
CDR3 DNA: TGTGCCTGGAGTTCGGGACAGGGGGTCACTGAAGCTTTCTTT

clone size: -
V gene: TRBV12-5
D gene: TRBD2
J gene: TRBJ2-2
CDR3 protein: CASGPPTGGSWGGELFF
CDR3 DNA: TGTGCTAGTGGGCCCCCCACGGGAGGTTCCTGGGGCGGGGAGCTGTTTTTT

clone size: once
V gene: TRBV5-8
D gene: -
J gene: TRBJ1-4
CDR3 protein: CASSYQITNEKLFF
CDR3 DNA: TGTGCCAGCAGCTATCAGATAACTAATGAAAAACTGTTTTTT

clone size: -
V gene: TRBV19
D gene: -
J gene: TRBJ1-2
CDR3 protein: CASKDLRSLLGYTF
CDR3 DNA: TGTGCCAGCAAGGATTTGAGATCCCTACTAGGCTACACCTTC

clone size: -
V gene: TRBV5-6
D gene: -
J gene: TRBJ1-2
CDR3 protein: CASSLREFRYGYTF
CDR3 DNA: TGTGCCAGCAGCCTCCGGGAATTCCGGTATGGCTACACCTTC

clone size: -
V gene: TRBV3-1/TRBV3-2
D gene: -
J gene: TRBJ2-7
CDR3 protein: CASSPHVGSDEQYF
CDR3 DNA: TGTGCCAGCAGCCCGCACGTGGGTTCGGACGAGCAGTACTTC

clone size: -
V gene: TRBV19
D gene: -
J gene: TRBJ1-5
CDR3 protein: CASSLDRGGWRRQPQHF
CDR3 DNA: TGTGCCAGTAGTCTTGATCGCGGCGGGTGGCGTCGTCAGCCCCAGCATTTT

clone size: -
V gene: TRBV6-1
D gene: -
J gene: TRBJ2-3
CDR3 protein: CASSEARSTDTQYF
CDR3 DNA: TGTGCCAGCAGTGAAGCAAGGAGCACAGATACGCAGTATTTT

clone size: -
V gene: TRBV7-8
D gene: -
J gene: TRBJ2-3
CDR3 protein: CASSSSSSTDTQYF
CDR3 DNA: TGTGCCAGCAGCTCCTCTTCTAGCACAGATACGCAGTATTTT

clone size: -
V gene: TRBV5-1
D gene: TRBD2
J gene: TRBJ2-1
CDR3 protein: CASSSGFERGYNEQFF
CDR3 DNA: TGCGCCAGCAGCTCCGGGTTTGAGCGGGGCTACAATGAGCAGTTCTTC

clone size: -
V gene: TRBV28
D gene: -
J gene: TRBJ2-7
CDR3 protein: CASILPRSYEQYF
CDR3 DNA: TGTGCCAGCATACTCCCCAGGTCCTACGAGCAGTACTTC

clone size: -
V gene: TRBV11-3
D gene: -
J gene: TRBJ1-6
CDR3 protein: CASSFGFGDLSHF
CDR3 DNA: TGTGCCAGCAGCTTCGGGTTCGGGGATCTATCCCACTTT

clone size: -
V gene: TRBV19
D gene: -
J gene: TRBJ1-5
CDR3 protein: CASSMIQGRNQPQHF
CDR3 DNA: TGTGCCAGTAGTATGATCCAGGGGAGGAATCAGCCCCAGCATTTT

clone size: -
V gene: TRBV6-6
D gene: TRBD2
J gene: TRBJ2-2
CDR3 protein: CALAGGNTGELFF
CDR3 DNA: TGTGCATTAGCGGGAGGGAACACCGGGGAGCTGTTTTTT

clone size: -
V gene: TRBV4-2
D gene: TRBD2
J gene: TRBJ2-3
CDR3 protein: CASSLLAGGTSSTDTQYF
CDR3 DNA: TGTGCCAGCAGCCTCTTAGCGGGAGGTACTTCTAGCACAGATACGCAGTATTTT

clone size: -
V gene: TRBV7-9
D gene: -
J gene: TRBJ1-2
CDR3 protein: CASSLVQGRNYGYTF
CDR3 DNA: TGTGCCAGCAGCTTAGTCCAGGGGCGCAACTATGGCTACACCTTC

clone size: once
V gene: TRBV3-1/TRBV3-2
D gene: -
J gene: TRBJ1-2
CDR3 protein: CASSQGPAINYGYTF
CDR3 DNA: TGTGCCAGCAGCCAAGGACCAGCAATTAACTATGGCTACACCTTC

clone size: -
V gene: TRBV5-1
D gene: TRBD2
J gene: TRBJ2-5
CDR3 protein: CASSGGLGETQYF
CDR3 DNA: TGCGCCAGCAGCGGTGGACTAGGAGAGACCCAGTACTTC

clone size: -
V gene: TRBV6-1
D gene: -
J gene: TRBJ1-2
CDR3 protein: CASSAQGGYTF
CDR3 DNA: TGTGCCAGCAGTGCCCAGGGAGGCTACACCTTC

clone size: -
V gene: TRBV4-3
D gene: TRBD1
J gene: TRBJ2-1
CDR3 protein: CASSLGQGAGEQFF
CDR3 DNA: TGCGCCAGCAGCTTAGGACAGGGGGCAGGTGAGCAGTTCTTC

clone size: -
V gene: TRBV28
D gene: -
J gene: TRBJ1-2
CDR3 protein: CAGHRGDTNYGYTF
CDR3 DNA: TGTGCCGGCCACCGGGGGGATACGAACTATGGCTACACCTTC

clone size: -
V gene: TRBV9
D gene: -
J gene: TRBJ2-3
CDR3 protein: CASSRGPAGTDTQYF
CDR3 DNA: TGTGCCAGCAGCCGGGGGCCAGCGGGCACAGATACGCAGTATTTT

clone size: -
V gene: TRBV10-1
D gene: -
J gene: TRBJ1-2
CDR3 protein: CASSETQGRNYGYTF
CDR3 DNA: TGCGCCAGCAGTGAGACCCAAGGCCGGAACTATGGCTACACCTTC

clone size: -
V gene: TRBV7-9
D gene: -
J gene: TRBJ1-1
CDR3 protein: CASSLEVPNTEAFF
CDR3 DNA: TGTGCCAGCAGCTTAGAAGTACCGAACACTGAAGCTTTCTTT

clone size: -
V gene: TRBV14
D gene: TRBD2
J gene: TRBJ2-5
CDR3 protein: CASSHTGLAGQETQYF
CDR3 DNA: TGTGCCAGCAGCCATACGGGACTAGCGGGACAAGAGACCCAGTACTTC

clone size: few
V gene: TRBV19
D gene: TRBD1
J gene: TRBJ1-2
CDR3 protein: CATALTGDDGYTF
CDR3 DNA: TGTGCCACCGCACTAACAGGGGATGATGGCTACACCTTC

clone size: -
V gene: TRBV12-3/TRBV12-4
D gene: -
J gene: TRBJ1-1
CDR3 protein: CASTPSRGTEAFF
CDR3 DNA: TGTGCCAGCACCCCCTCGAGGGGGACTGAAGCTTTCTTT

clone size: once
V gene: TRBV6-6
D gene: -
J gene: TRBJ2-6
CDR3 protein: CASSYSGSGANVLTF
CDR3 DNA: TGTGCCAGCAGTTACAGTGGATCTGGGGCCAACGTCCTGACTTTC

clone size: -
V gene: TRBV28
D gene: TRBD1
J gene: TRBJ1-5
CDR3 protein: CASRNTGEVQPQHF
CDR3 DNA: TGTGCCAGCAGAAATACAGGGGAGGTGCAGCCCCAGCATTTT

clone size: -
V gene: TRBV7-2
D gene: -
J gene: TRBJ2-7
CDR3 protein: CASSTGVSYEQYF
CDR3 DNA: TGTGCCAGCAGCACGGGAGTCTCCTACGAGCAGTACTTC

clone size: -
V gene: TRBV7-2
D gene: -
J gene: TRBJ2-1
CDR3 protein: CASSWSPGPPSGEQFF
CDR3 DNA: TGTGCCAGCAGCTGGTCTCCGGGTCCCCCCTCGGGTGAGCAGTTCTTC

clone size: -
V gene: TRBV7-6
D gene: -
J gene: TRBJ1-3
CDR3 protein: CASSSTISGNTIYF
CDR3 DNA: TGTGCCAGCAGCTCCACAATCTCTGGAAACACCATATATTTT

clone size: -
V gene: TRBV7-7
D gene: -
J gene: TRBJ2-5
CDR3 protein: CASSHRGGQETQYF
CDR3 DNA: TGTGCTAGCAGCCACAGAGGGGGCCAAGAGACCCAGTACTTC

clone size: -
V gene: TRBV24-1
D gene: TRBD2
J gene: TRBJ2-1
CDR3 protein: CATSDPLAGIHNEQFF
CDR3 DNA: TGTGCCACCAGTGATCCTCTAGCGGGAATCCACAATGAGCAGTTCTTC

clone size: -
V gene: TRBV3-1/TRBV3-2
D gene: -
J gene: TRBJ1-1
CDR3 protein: CASSQDPEGDTEAFF
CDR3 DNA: TGTGCCAGCAGCCAAGATCCAGAGGGGGACACTGAAGCTTTCTTT

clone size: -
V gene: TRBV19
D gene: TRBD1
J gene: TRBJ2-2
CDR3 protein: CASSISGGASGELFF
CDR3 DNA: TGTGCCAGTAGTATATCAGGGGGCGCATCCGGGGAGCTGTTTTTT

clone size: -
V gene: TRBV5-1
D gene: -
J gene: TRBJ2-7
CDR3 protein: CASSFGAGDTFYEQYF
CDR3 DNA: TGCGCCAGCAGCTTTGGGGCTGGGGACACTTTCTACGAGCAGTACTTC

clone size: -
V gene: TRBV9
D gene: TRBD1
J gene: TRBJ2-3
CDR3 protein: CASSSGQGSTDTQYF
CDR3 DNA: TGTGCCAGCAGCTCAGGACAGGGGAGCACAGATACGCAGTATTTT

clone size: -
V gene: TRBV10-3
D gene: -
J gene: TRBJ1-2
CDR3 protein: CAISDPGTLYGYTF
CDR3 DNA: TGTGCCATCAGTGACCCCGGGACACTGTATGGCTACACCTTC

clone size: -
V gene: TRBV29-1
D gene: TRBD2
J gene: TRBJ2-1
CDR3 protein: CSVETGGGEQFF
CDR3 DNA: TGCAGCGTTGAGACGGGGGGAGGTGAGCAGTTCTTC

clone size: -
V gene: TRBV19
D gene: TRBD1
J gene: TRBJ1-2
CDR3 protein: CASSIDHGDRGSGYTF
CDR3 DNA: TGTGCCAGTAGTATAGATCACGGGGACAGGGGAAGCGGCTACACCTTC

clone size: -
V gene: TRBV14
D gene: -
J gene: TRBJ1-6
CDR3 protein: CASSTLGLGNSPLHF
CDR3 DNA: TGTGCCAGCAGCACCCTCGGCCTTGGTAATTCACCCCTCCACTTT

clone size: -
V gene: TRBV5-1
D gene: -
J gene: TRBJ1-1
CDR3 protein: CASSLRPTVGNTEAFF
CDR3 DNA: TGCGCCAGCAGCTTGCGACCTACAGTGGGAAACACTGAAGCTTTCTTT

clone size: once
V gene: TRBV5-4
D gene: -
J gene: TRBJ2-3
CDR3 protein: CASNKGGADTQYF
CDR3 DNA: TGTGCCAGCAACAAGGGGGGGGCAGATACGCAGTATTTT

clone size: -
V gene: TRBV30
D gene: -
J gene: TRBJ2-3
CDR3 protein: CAWTVGNADTQYF
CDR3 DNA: TGTGCCTGGACGGTCGGGAATGCAGATACGCAGTATTTT

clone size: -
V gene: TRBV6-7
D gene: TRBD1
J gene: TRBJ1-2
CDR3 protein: CASSLRDRQDGYTF
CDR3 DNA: TGTGCCAGCAGTTTAAGGGACAGGCAAGATGGCTACACCTTC

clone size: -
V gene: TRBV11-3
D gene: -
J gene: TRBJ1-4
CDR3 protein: CASSFSGEAEKLFF
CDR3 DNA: TGTGCCAGCAGCTTCTCAGGGGAAGCTGAAAAACTGTTTTTT

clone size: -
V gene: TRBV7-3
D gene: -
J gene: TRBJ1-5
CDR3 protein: CASSPRLDLYRAEHF
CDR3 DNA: TGTGCCAGCAGCCCCCGGTTAGATCTTTACAGGGCCGAGCATTTT